Presented here are 17 T cell receptor beta chains from one specimen sequenced in a study of blood T cell repertoires in COVID-19 (dated by TCRdb to the early 2020s). Library creation used the immunoSEQ multiplex PCR assay. TCRdb holds this immuneACCESS table with in-frame rearrangements only. Some clones are missing; in checked studies, unresolved V genes explain under half, and the rest has no known cause. The table for this sample lists around 280,000 clones; approximately 84% of them were counted only once. Clones ranked in the top ten supply approximately 2.2% of the sample. Material for sequencing was peripheral blood. These receptors were collected from a woman in her 30s who had recovered from COVID-19.

The V and J genes are TRBV25-1 and TRBJ2-1; 9 bases line up with TRBD2. The CDR3 has 14 residues. CDR1 and CDR2 (germline): MGHDK, SYGVNS. Germline trimming cut 9 bases from V and 5 bases from J; bases unmatched to any gene: 8. The CDR3 protein is CASSLAGGNNEQFF. The CDR3 DNA reads as TGTGCCAGTTCCCTTGCGGGGGGGAACAATGAGCAGTTCTTC. The full variable domain, with the rest looked up from reference TRBV25-1 and TRBJ2-1, is EADIYQTPRYLVIGTGKKITLECSQTMGHDKMYWYQQDPGMELHLIHYSYGVNSTEKGDLSSESTVSRIRTEHFPLTLESARPSHTSQYLCASSLAGGNNEQFFGPGTRLTVL.

J is TRBJ2-1 and V is TRBV2; TRBD2 might be the D (6 bases). This CDR3 is built from 16 residues. Germline CDR1 reads SNHLY; CDR2 reads FYNNEI. V was trimmed by 5 bases and J by 0 bases, leaving 14 bases between them. The DNA for the CDR3 is TGTGCCAGCAGTTCCGGGACTTCGAGCTCCTACAATGAGCAGTTCTTC. This encodes CASSSGTSSSYNEQFF.

The chain combines TRBV2 with TRBJ1-5, with D tentatively TRBD1 (5 bases). Germline CDR1 and CDR2: SNHLY and FYNNEI. With 2 bases removed from V and 1 base from J, the gap between germline ends came to 12 bases. This CDR3 spans 16 amino acids. CDR3 DNA sequence: TGTGCCAGCAGTGAACGGCGGGGGGGGAGCAATCAGCCCCAGCATTTT. Translation: CASSERRGGSNQPQHF.

The V call is TRBV7-9, the J call TRBJ1-2; the D gene is possibly TRBD1 (5 bases). Germline loops: CDR1 SEHNR, CDR2 FQNEAQ (reference sequence). The V and J ends lost 0 bases and 8 bases respectively, with 16 bases between them. The CDR3 sequence is 15 residues long. CDR3 residues: CASSLAGQGGEGYTF. The CDR3 coding sequence is TGTGCCAGCAGCTTAGCGGGCCAGGGAGGAGAAGGCTACACCTTC.

The CDR3 coding sequence is TGCACCTTAACGCAGGGGGGTGGCTACACCTTC. It is translated as CTLTQGGGYTF. The V call is TRBV20-1, the J call TRBJ1-2; 7 nucleotides match TRBD1. Germline lookup yields CDR1 DFQATT and CDR2 SNEGSKA (reference sequence). The CDR3 runs to 11 residues.

This chain joins TRBV27 and TRBJ1-5; D perhaps matches TRBD1 (5 bases). The CDR3 length is 14 residues. The germline CDR1 and CDR2 sequences are MNHEY and SMNVEV (reference sequence). V was cut by 3 bases and J by 4 bases, with 10 bases left in between. The CDR3 protein is CASSFRGMNQPQHF. The DNA of the CDR3 is TGTGCCAGCAGTTTCCGGGGGATGAATCAGCCCCAGCATTTT.

The V call is TRBV7-9, the J call TRBJ1-6; D remains unclear. The CDR3 loop spans 14 amino acids. The V end lost 7 bases, the J end lost 0 bases, and 7 bases lay between the germline ends. Looked up from germline, CDR1 is SEHNR and CDR2 is FQNEAQ (reference sequence). In DNA form, the CDR3 reads TGTGCCAGCACGTCGAGCTCCTATAATTCACCCCTCCACTTT. It codes for CASTSSSYNSPLHF.

The J gene is TRBJ2-5, the V gene TRBV11-3; perhaps TRBD1 as D (6 bases). This CDR3 has 13 amino acids. Trimming pared 4 bases from V and 4 bases from J, leaving 10 bases between. Germline CDR1 SGHNT, CDR2 YENEEA. The CDR3 DNA reads as TGTGCCAGCAGCTACAGGGCCGTAGAGACCCAGTACTTC. It is translated as CASSYRAVETQYF.

V usage is TRBV12-3 or TRBV12-4 and J usage is TRBJ2-1; D is unclear. The CDR3 is made up of 11 amino acids. Trimming cost V 5 bases and J 7 bases, with 6 bases left between them. The CDR3 spells CASSPQNEQFF. The DNA of the CDR3 is TGTGCCAGCAGTCCCCAAAATGAGCAGTTCTTC.

The chain employs TRBV24-1 and TRBJ2-4; 12 nucleotides line up with TRBD2. This CDR3 has 15 amino acids. The germline V gene encodes CDR1 KGHDR and CDR2 SFDVKD. The ends lost 9 bases at V and 7 bases at J; junction bases unmatched: 9. Here the CDR3 reads CATPPGLAGANIQYF. The CDR3 region has the DNA TGTGCCACCCCACCGGGACTAGCGGGCGCGAACATTCAGTACTTC.

The gene calls are TRBV5-4 and TRBJ2-7; TRBD2 is a possible D gene (6 bases). The CDR3 is made up of 11 amino acids. Germline loops: CDR1 SGHNT, CDR2 YYREEE (reference sequence). The V gene lost 0 bases and the J gene lost 12 bases, with 10 bases spanning the gap. The CDR3 protein is CASSLGGVLYF. In nucleotides, the CDR3 is TGTGCCAGCAGCTTGGGGGGGGTTTTGTACTTC.

This clone was seen a single time. The chain joins TRBV4-3 to TRBJ1-5; tentatively, D is TRBD1 (6 bases). Germline CDR1 LGHNA, CDR2 YSLEER. The CDR3 length is 17 residues. The ends were cut back, 1 base at V and 5 bases at J, with 18 bases in the middle. CDR3 residues: CASSQAIFRGAYQPQHF. Written as DNA, the CDR3 is TGCGCCAGCAGCCAAGCTATTTTTCGGGGGGCGTATCAGCCCCAGCATTTT.

V gene TRBV6-5 combines with J gene TRBJ1-5, with 10 bases lining up with TRBD1. After removal of 6 bases from V and 2 bases from J, the junction contained 4 bases not matched to a gene. Germline CDR1 MNHEY, CDR2 SVGAGI. The CDR3 covers 15 residues. CDR3 in amino acids: CASSRGTGGNQPQHF. CDR3 coding DNA: TGTGCCAGCAGCAGGGGGACAGGGGGCAATCAGCCCCAGCATTTT.

The rearrangement links TRBV2 to TRBJ1-6, with no clear D. The germline V and J ends were trimmed by 4 bases and 10 bases, with 14 bases remaining between them. The germline V gene has CDR1 SNHLY and CDR2 FYNNEI. The CDR3 runs to 14 residues. The CDR3 region is CASSGFAGSSPLHF. CDR3 nucleotides: TGTGCCAGCAGTGGTTTCGCAGGATCCTCACCCCTCCACTTT.

The chain has TRBV28 and TRBJ2-7, with a possible D match to TRBD1 (6 bases). Germline V gene lookup returns CDR1 MDHEN and CDR2 SYDVKM. V was cut by 6 bases and J by 2 bases, with 11 bases left in between. The CDR3 runs 13 residues. CDR3 loop: CASRTGHAYEQYF. CDR3 nucleotide sequence: TGTGCCAGCAGGACGGGACATGCCTACGAGCAGTACTTC.

This chain joins TRBV6-2 or TRBV6-3 and TRBJ1-5; D perhaps matches TRBD1 (6 bases). Per the germline V gene, CDR1 is MNHEY and CDR2 is SVGEGT. This CDR3 is 19 amino acids long. With 5 bases removed from V and 0 bases from J, the gap between germline ends came to 23 bases. The CDR3 here is CASSHHRDPGRYSNQPQHF. The DNA of the CDR3 is TGTGCCAGCAGTCACCACAGGGACCCTGGGCGCTATAGCAATCAGCCCCAGCATTTT.

This chain uses TRBV30 with TRBJ2-1, with D perhaps matching TRBD1 (5 bases). V lost 2 bases and J 2 bases, leaving 7 bases between the germline ends. CDR1 GTSNPN and CDR2 SVGIG come from the germline V gene (reference sequence). This CDR3 contains 13 residues. CDR3 sequence reads: CAWSPGPYNEQFF. In DNA, the CDR3 is TGTGCCTGGAGTCCAGGGCCCTACAATGAGCAGTTCTTC.